Following are 25 T cell receptor beta chains from one sample sequenced in a study of OX40 agonist ivuxolimab in advanced cancers. The protocol was immunoSEQ multiplex PCR, while the TCRdb copy is restricted to in-frame clones and leaves out a portion. The sample comprises under 85,000 clones, roughly 80% of which are singletons, and roughly 8% rests with the top ten. The source was CD4+ or CD8+ T cells sorted from blood, collected in a trial of the OX40 agonist ivuxolimab. Receptors were obtained from an adult with an advanced solid tumor such as melanoma, head and neck, liver or kidney cancer.

This clone was recorded once. This rearrangement joins TRBV9 to TRBJ2-7, with D possibly matching TRBD2 (5 bases). Looked up from germline, CDR1 is SGDLS and CDR2 is YYNGEE. Deletions cut 4 bases from V and 5 bases from J, with 22 bases between. The CDR3 has 16 amino acids. CDR3 sequence (DNA): TGTGCCAGCAGCCCAGTCGGACTCCACGGGTCTAACGAGCAGTACTTC. It encodes CASSPVGLHGSNEQYF.

V usage is TRBV5-8 and J usage is TRBJ1-2; unclear D gene. The CDR3 runs to 13 residues. CDR1 and CDR2 from the germline V gene are SGHTS and YDEGEE. Trimming removed 7 bases from V and 2 bases from J, with 12 bases in between. The CDR3 coding sequence is TGTGCCAGCGGGCAAGCCCTAAACTATGGCTACACCTTC. Translated: CASGQALNYGYTF.

The chain combines TRBV19 with TRBJ1-3; D not resolved. Trimming removed 3 bases from V and 0 bases from J, with 9 bases in between. The CDR3 extends over 15 amino acids. CDR1 LNHDA and CDR2 SQIVND come from the germline V gene (reference sequence). The CDR3 reads CASSMESLSGNTIYF. CDR3 DNA sequence: TGTGCCAGTAGTATGGAAAGTCTCTCTGGAAACACCATATATTTT. Variable domain in full (rest from reference TRBV19 and TRBJ1-3): DGGITQSPKYLFRKEGQNVTLSCEQNLNHDAMYWYRQDPGQGLRLIYYSQIVNDFQKGDIAEGYSVSREKKESFPLTVTSAQKNPTAFYLCASSMESLSGNTIYFGEGSWLTVV.

The V call is TRBV19, the J call TRBJ1-1; TRBD1 might be the D (5 bases). CDR1 is LNHDA, CDR2 SQIVND, per germline (reference sequence). CDR3 size: 16 residues. V dropped 7 bases and J dropped 1 base, with 19 bases sitting between them. Here the CDR3 reads CASILNGLGPNTEAFF. The CDR3 DNA reads TGTGCCAGTATCCTAAACGGTTTGGGGCCGAACACTGAAGCTTTCTTT.

This clone has a handful of counts. The rearrangement uses TRBV27 and TRBJ1-4; D remains unclear. The CDR3 is 15 amino acids. V lost 6 bases, J lost 4 bases, and 15 bases lay in between. Germline values: CDR1 MNHEY, CDR2 SMNVEV (reference sequence). CDR3 region: CASSRYPGGNEKLFF. CDR3 nucleotide sequence: TGTGCCAGCAGCCGTTACCCGGGTGGTAATGAAAAACTGTTTTTT.

The chain joins TRBV15 to TRBJ1-4; no clear D gene. V lost 0 bases, J lost 7 bases, and 3 bases lay in between. This CDR3 has 12 amino acids. Germline values: CDR1 LNHNV, CDR2 YYDKDF (reference sequence). Here the CDR3 reads CATSRDREKLFF. The CDR3 DNA reads TGTGCCACCAGCAGAGATCGTGAAAAACTGTTTTTT.

This clone has a handful of counts. The chain couples TRBV7-9 to TRBJ1-1; TRBD1 agrees at 8 bases. Germline values: CDR1 SEHNR, CDR2 FQNEAQ (reference sequence). There are 15 residues in the CDR3. V shed 6 bases, J shed 1 base, and the junction held 7 bases outside the gene matches. The CDR3 sequence: CASSLMTGENTEAFF. Here the CDR3 DNA reads TGTGCCAGCAGTTTAATGACAGGGGAGAACACTGAAGCTTTCTTT. Full variable domain (missing parts from reference TRBV7-9 and TRBJ1-1): DTGVSQNPRHKITKRGQNVTFRCDPISEHNRLYWYRQTLGQGPEFLTYFQNEAQLEKSRLLSDRFSAERPKGSFSTLEIQRTEQGDSAMYLCASSLMTGENTEAFFGQGTRLTVV.

This chain links TRBV7-2 with TRBJ1-2; D ambiguous. The CDR3 runs to 15 residues. The V gene lost 5 bases and the J gene lost 5 bases, with 18 bases spanning the gap. The germline gives CDR1 SGHTA, CDR2 FQGNSA. The CDR3 bases are TGTGCCAGCAGCCGGACCTCCTGGGCAGAGTATGGCTACACCTTC. It yields the protein CASSRTSWAEYGYTF.

This chain uses TRBV18 with TRBJ1-1; 7 bases are shared with TRBD1. From germline, CDR1 is KGHSH and CDR2 LQKENI. The CDR3 covers 14 residues. V trimming: 3 bases; J trimming: 5 bases; junction bases outside the gene matches: 6. The CDR3 spells CASSPTGLGTEAFF. The CDR3 DNA sequence: TGTGCCAGCTCACCGACAGGGTTGGGGACTGAAGCTTTCTTT.

The J gene is TRBJ2-5, the V gene TRBV7-3, with D perhaps assigned TRBD1 or TRBD2 (5 bases each). The CDR3 consists of 15 residues. Germline V CDR1 and CDR2: SGHTA, FQGTGA. V was clipped by 7 bases and J by 5 bases, with 20 bases between them. For the CDR3, the DNA is TGTGCCAGCACCGCGGGTAGGGGTTTTGGCGAGACCCAGTACTTC. It translates to CASTAGRGFGETQYF. Looking up the rest from reference TRBV7-3 and TRBJ2-5 gives the full variable domain: GAGVSQTPSNKVTEKGKYVELRCDPISGHTALYWYRQSLGQGPEFLIYFQGTGAADDSGLPNDRFFAVRPEGSVSTLKIQRTERGDSAVYLCASTAGRGFGETQYFGPGTRLLVL.

V is TRBV7-3 and J is TRBJ1-2; D might be TRBD1 (5 bases). The germline CDR1 and CDR2 sequences are SGHTA and FQGTGA. Trimming left V 5 bases short and J 4 bases short, with 14 bases between. CDR3 length: 14 residues. CDR3 sequence reads: CASSVGTGSYGYTF. The CDR3 DNA follows: TGTGCCAGCAGCGTGGGGACGGGAAGCTATGGCTACACCTTC.

The CDR3 sequence is CASSLVPASYEQYF. CDR3 nucleotides: TGTGCCAGCAGCTTAGTGCCAGCTTCCTACGAGCAGTACTTC. The V and J genes are TRBV7-9 and TRBJ2-7; D not certain. This CDR3 comprises 14 residues. Germline V lookup: CDR1 SEHNR, CDR2 FQNEAQ (reference sequence). Trimming left V 1 base short and J 1 base short, with 8 bases between.

The chain links TRBV20-1 to TRBJ2-7; D is possibly TRBD1 (5 bases). V lost 3 bases to trimming and J lost 7 bases, with 10 bases between them. The CDR3 is 11 residues long. In germline, CDR1 is DFQATT, CDR2 SNEGSKA (reference sequence). The CDR3 here is CSASQGNEQYF. CDR3 in DNA: TGCAGTGCTAGTCAGGGTAATGAGCAGTACTTC.

This chain connects TRBV7-9 to TRBJ1-2; a weak D match, TRBD1 (5 bases). Germline loops: CDR1 SEHNR, CDR2 FQNEAQ (reference sequence). This CDR3 spans 16 amino acids. With 4 bases removed from V and 0 bases from J, the gap between germline ends came to 15 bases. The CDR3 nucleotides read TGTGCCAGCAGCTCACTTACAGGCATAGCTAACTATGGCTACACCTTC. Protein: CASSSLTGIANYGYTF.

The chain joins TRBV5-4 to TRBJ2-3; 11 bases agree with TRBD2. Germline CDR1 and CDR2: SGHNT and YYREEE (reference sequence). V lost 5 bases, J lost 6 bases, and 11 bases stayed unmatched. CDR3 length: 16 amino acids. The CDR3 coding sequence is TGTGCCAGCAGTCTGGGACTAGCGGAATTCCGGGATACGCAGTATTTT. Translating it yields CASSLGLAEFRDTQYF.

This clone has just one count. J is TRBJ2-6 and V is TRBV19; TRBD1 matches at 8 bases. Germline-derived CDR1 and CDR2 are LNHDA and SQIVND (reference sequence). V lost 4 bases and J lost 4; bases outside the gene matches: 6. The CDR3 runs to 16 residues. The CDR3 DNA sequence: TGTGCCAGTAGTACGACAGGGGTTTTCGGGGCCAACGTCCTGACTTTC. Residues: CASSTTGVFGANVLTF.

This clone appeared a single time. The V gene is TRBV6-6, the J gene TRBJ2-7, with 8 positions matching TRBD1. The germline V gene encodes CDR1 MNHNY and CDR2 SVGAGI (reference sequence). The ends lost 7 bases at V and 4 bases at J; junction bases unmatched: 9. This CDR3 has 14 amino acids. In DNA form, the CDR3 reads TGTGCCAGCAACCGGGACAGGTTGTTATACGAGCAGTACTTC. This translates into CASNRDRLLYEQYF.

This chain joins TRBV6-1 and TRBJ1-1, with 8 bases matching TRBD1. Germline V gives CDR1 MNHNS, CDR2 SASEGT. Trimming cost V 7 bases and J 1 base; bases outside gene matches: 5. This CDR3 is 14 amino acids long. CDR3 DNA sequence: TGTGCCAGCACTTGGACAGGGCCGAACACTGAAGCTTTCTTT. This encodes CASTWTGPNTEAFF.

By sample fraction, this clone is large. This rearrangement joins TRBV19 to TRBJ2-7; TRBD2 matches 9 bases. Losses at the gene ends were 4 bases for V and 2 bases for J; bases not matched to a gene: 3. CDR3 length: 14 amino acids. Per germline, CDR1 LNHDA and CDR2 SQIVND (reference sequence). The CDR3 loop reads CASSTAGGAYEQYF. CDR3 in DNA: TGTGCCAGTAGTACGGCGGGAGGGGCCTACGAGCAGTACTTC.

This sequence joins TRBV6-1 and TRBJ2-3, with D unclear. The V and J ends lost 2 bases and 3 bases respectively, with 15 bases between them. The CDR3 is 16 residues long. Germline CDR1 MNHNS, CDR2 SASEGT. This CDR3 is CASSELDGLWTDTQYF. Written as DNA, the CDR3 is TGTGCCAGCAGTGAATTAGACGGCCTATGGACAGATACGCAGTATTTT.

The chain is built from TRBV11-3 and TRBJ1-2; 8 bases are a match to TRBD1. The germline V gene encodes CDR1 SGHNT and CDR2 YENEEA. The trim removed 5 bases at V and 4 bases at J, leaving 6 bases unmatched. This CDR3 spans 14 amino acids. CDR3: CASSKDRGFYGYTF. CDR3 in DNA: TGTGCCAGCAGCAAAGACAGGGGTTTCTATGGCTACACCTTC.

V usage is TRBV7-9 and J usage is TRBJ2-7, with TRBD1 matching over 10 bases. Germline values: CDR1 SEHNR, CDR2 FQNEAQ (reference sequence). V gave up 1 base and J gave up 9 bases; unmatched junction bases: 3. This CDR3 is built from 13 residues. The CDR3 region is CASSLGQGARQYF. The CDR3 coding sequence is TGTGCCAGCAGCTTAGGACAGGGGGCAAGGCAGTACTTC.

The V call is TRBV10-3, the J call TRBJ2-7, with 10 bases that match TRBD1. Trimming cost V 2 bases and J 1 base; bases outside gene matches: 2. This CDR3 contains 15 residues. Per germline, CDR1 ENHRY and CDR2 SYGVKD. CDR3 in DNA: TGTGCCATCAGTGAGCGGGACAGGGGTTCCTACGAGCAGTACTTC. Amino acid sequence: CAISERDRGSYEQYF.

This clone is medium-sized in the sample. The chain is built from TRBV4-1 and TRBJ1-1; no reliable D call. V was cut by 4 bases and J by 8 bases, with 14 bases left in between. This CDR3 is 13 amino acids long. CDR1 MGHRA and CDR2 YSYEKL come from the germline V gene. CDR3 DNA sequence: TGCGCCAGCAGCCCAAGGGAACATGCGGAAGCTTTCTTT. It specifies CASSPREHAEAFF.

This chain connects TRBV2 to TRBJ1-2, with TRBD1 identical over 8 bases. In germline, CDR1 is SNHLY, CDR2 FYNNEI. J lost 6 bases, V lost 0 bases, and 6 bases had no gene match. The CDR3 consists of 15 residues. CDR3 residues: CASSEARTGLNGYTF. The CDR3 region has the DNA TGTGCCAGCAGTGAAGCCAGGACAGGGCTGAATGGCTACACCTTC.